Shown below are 11 T cell receptor beta chains from a single sample sequenced in a study of molecular identifiers for immune sequencing clone quantification. TCRdb ran MiXCR on the PCR reads and lists one entry per CDR3 protein. The sample contains 80,000 to 130,000 distinct CDR3 sequences, around a third of which appear only once. The sample taken for sequencing was naive CD8+ T cells from blood, with Jurkat cell RNA spiked in. Subset specified: FACS-sorted CD8+CD4-CCR7+CD45RA+ naive T cells. The receptor set was obtained from a human donor in good health. Some libraries in this study had Jurkat cell RNA spiked in.

This clonotype was observed many times. The rearrangement joins TRBV7-8 to TRBJ2-1; D call uncertain. Deletions cut 9 bases from V and 8 bases from J, with 14 bases between. Germline-derived CDR1 and CDR2 are SGHVS and FQNEAQ. This CDR3 has 12 amino acids. CDR3 protein: CASQVGSDEQFF. In DNA, the CDR3 is TGTGCCAGTCAAGTGGGTTCAGATGAGCAGTTCTTC.

A few counts support this clonotype. This chain links TRBV12-3 or TRBV12-4 with TRBJ2-1; 7 positions agree with TRBD2. The CDR3 sequence is 13 residues long. Trimming at V came to 0 bases and at J to 15 bases, leaving 8 bases not matched to a gene. The CDR3 loop is CASSLALSGTVFF. In DNA form, the CDR3 reads TGTGCCAGCAGTTTAGCGCTGAGCGGGACCGTGTTCTTC.

This clonotype was detected many times. The V and J genes are TRBV28 and TRBJ2-6; possibly TRBD2 for D (6 bases). Trimming shortened V by 6 bases and J by 0 bases, and 12 bases separated the two germline ends. Germline-derived CDR1 and CDR2 are MDHEN and SYDVKM. The CDR3 is 16 amino acids. The CDR3 bases are TGTGCCAGCAGCATAGGGACTTTCTCTGGGGCCAACGTCCTGACTTTC. Its translation: CASSIGTFSGANVLTF.

This clonotype was seen ten or more times. The chain links TRBV6-2 or TRBV6-3 to TRBJ1-5; a weak D match, TRBD1 (6 bases). Trimming cost V 7 bases and J 1 base, with 14 bases left between them. The CDR3 consists of 15 residues. The germline V gene has CDR1 MNHEY and CDR2 SVGEGT. CDR3 sequence reads: CASNPKGVSNQPQHF. For the CDR3, the DNA is TGTGCCAGCAACCCGAAGGGGGTAAGCAATCAGCCCCAGCATTTT.

J is TRBJ2-5 and V is TRBV7-2, with a tentative D call TRBD2 (6 bases). Germline-derived CDR1 and CDR2 are SGHTA and FQGNSA. The CDR3 is made up of 14 amino acids. The V end lost 3 bases, the J end lost 2 bases, and 10 bases lay between the germline ends. CDR3 bases: TGTGCCAGCAGCTTCGCGCTAGCGCAAGAGACCCAGTACTTC. Its protein is CASSFALAQETQYF. Complete variable domain (other parts from reference TRBV7-2 and TRBJ2-5): GAGVSQSPSNKVTEKGKDVELRCDPISGHTALYWYRQSLGQGLEFLIYFQGNSAPDKSGLPSDRFSAERTGGSVSTLTIQRTQQEDSAVYLCASSFALAQETQYFGPGTRLLVL.

About this clonotype itself: A read error is likely, as this CDR3 ends without the conserved phenylalanine or tryptophan. The chain joins TRBV4-1 to TRBJ1-6; D unresolved. The CDR3 runs 15 residues. Germline V gene sequence: CDR1 MGHRA, CDR2 YSYEKL. V was clipped by 0 bases and J by 8 bases, with 11 bases between them. The CDR3 here is CASSQEQTTDSPLHY. CDR3 sequence (DNA): TGCGCCAGCAGCCAAGAACAGACAACGGATTCACCCCTCCACTAT.

As concerns this clonotype: In this CDR3 the conserved last residue, phenylalanine or tryptophan, is missing, so a read error is likely. This rearrangement joins TRBV7-6 to TRBJ1-5; 10 nucleotides agree with TRBD1. V shed 4 bases, J shed 4 bases, and the junction held 1 base outside the gene matches. Germline V gives CDR1 SGHVS, CDR2 FNYEAQ. The CDR3 totals 14 residues. CDR3 protein: CASSSGQGNQPQHY. The DNA of the CDR3 is TGTGCCAGCAGCTCGGGACAGGGGAATCAGCCCCAGCATTAT.

The chain links TRBV27 to TRBJ2-1, with D unresolved. Trimming removed 0 bases at V and 7 bases at J, with 7 bases between. Germline loops: CDR1 MNHEY, CDR2 SMNVEV (reference sequence). The CDR3 is 13 amino acids. As DNA, the CDR3 is TGTGCCAGCAGTTTATCTCCCTTGAATGAGCAGTTCTTC. Amino acid sequence: CASSLSPLNEQFF.

This clonotype occurred many times. The chain couples TRBV29-1 to TRBJ2-2; 8 bases map to TRBD1. The germline CDR1 and CDR2 sequences are SQVTM and ANQGSEA. The CDR3 has 12 residues. The CDR3 here is CTGTGNTGELFF. In DNA form, the CDR3 reads TGCACCGGGACAGGGAACACCGGGGAGCTGTTTTTT.

The chain joins TRBV5-4 to TRBJ2-1; TRBD1 matches 8 bases. The germline gives CDR1 SGHNT, CDR2 YYREEE (reference sequence). V trimming: 3 bases; J trimming: 8 bases; junction bases outside the gene matches: 7. The CDR3 covers 14 residues. CDR3 loop: CASSWGEDRDEQFF. The CDR3 DNA is TGTGCCAGCAGCTGGGGGGAGGACAGGGATGAGCAGTTCTTC.

This clonotype was seen a few times. V usage is TRBV12-3 or TRBV12-4 and J usage is TRBJ1-5; TRBD1 is a possible D gene (5 bases). This CDR3 region has 14 residues. V gave up 3 bases and J gave up 6 bases, with 12 bases separating them. The CDR3 DNA sequence: TGTGCCAGCAGTTTGTATGCGGGGGGTCAGCCCCAGCATTTT. This encodes CASSLYAGGQPQHF.